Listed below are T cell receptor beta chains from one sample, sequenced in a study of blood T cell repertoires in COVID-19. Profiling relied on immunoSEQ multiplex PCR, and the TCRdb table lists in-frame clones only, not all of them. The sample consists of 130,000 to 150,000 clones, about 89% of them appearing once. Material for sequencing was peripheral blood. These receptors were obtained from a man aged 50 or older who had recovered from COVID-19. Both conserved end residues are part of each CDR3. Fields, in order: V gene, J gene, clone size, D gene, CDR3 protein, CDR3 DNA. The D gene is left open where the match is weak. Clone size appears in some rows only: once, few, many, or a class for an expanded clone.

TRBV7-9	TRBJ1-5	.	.	CASSRGSGQPQHF	TGTGCCAGTTCGAGGGGGTCGGGTCAGCCCCAGCATTTT
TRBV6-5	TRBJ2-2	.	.	CASRGLQSGTGELFF	TGTGCCAGCAGAGGACTTCAATCCGGCACCGGGGAGCTGTTTTTT
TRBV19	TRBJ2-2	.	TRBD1	CASSLQGTGELFF	TGTGCCAGTAGCCTACAGGGGACCGGGGAGCTGTTTTTT
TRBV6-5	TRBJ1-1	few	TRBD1	CASSLDRGNTEAFF	TGTGCCAGCAGTTTGGACAGGGGGAACACTGAAGCTTTCTTT
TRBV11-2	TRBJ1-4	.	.	CASSLQTTNEKLFF	TGTGCCAGCAGCTTGCAGACAACTAATGAAAAACTGTTTTTT
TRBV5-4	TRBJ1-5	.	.	CASSTGGASPQHF	TGTGCCAGCAGCACTGGGGGCGCGTCGCCCCAGCATTTT
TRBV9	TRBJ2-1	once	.	CASSDRKTEQFF	TGTGCCAGCAGCGACAGAAAAACAGAGCAGTTCTTC
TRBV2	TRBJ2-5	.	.	CASSSDREETQYF	TGTGCCAGCAGTTCGGACAGAGAAGAGACCCAGTACTTC
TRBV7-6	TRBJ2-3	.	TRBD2	CASSPLAGGRPNTDTQYF	TGTGCCAGCAGCCCACTAGCGGGGGGCCGCCCCAACACAGATACGCAGTATTTT
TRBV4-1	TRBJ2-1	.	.	CASSLRPAGIEQFF	TGCGCCAGCAGCCTCCGCCCCGCCGGGATTGAGCAGTTCTTC
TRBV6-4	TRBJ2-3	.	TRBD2	CASSESGGTTDTQYF	TGTGCCAGCAGTGAAAGCGGGGGGACCACAGATACGCAGTATTTT
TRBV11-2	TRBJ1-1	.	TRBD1	CASSAEQGVAWYTEAFF	TGTGCCAGCAGCGCCGAGCAGGGGGTAGCCTGGTACACTGAAGCTTTCTTT
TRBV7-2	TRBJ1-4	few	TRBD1	CASSLRGPNEKLFF	TGTGCCAGCAGCTTAAGGGGGCCTAATGAAAAACTGTTTTTT
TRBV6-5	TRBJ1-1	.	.	CASSYSAVGGFQAFF	TGTGCCAGCAGTTACTCAGCGGTTGGCGGATTTCAGGCTTTCTTT
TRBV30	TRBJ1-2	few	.	CAWSVRAFSGYGYTF	TGTGCCTGGAGTGTACGGGCGTTTTCGGGGTATGGCTACACCTTC
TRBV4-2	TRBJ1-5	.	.	CASSQVSVGGYQPQHF	TGTGCCAGCAGCCAAGTTAGTGTTGGGGGGTATCAGCCCCAGCATTTT
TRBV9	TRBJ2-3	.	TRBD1	CASSVAGQEDTQYF	TGTGCCAGCAGCGTAGCCGGACAGGAAGATACGCAGTATTTT
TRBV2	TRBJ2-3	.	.	CASSLGGADTQYF	TGTGCCAGCAGCCTAGGGGGGGCAGATACGCAGTATTTT
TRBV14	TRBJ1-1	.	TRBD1	CASSAQGSVAEAFF	TGTGCCAGCAGCGCACAGGGGTCGGTGGCTGAAGCTTTCTTT
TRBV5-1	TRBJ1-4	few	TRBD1	CASSLNDREREKLFF	TGCGCCAGCAGCTTAAACGACAGGGAGAGGGAAAAACTGTTTTTT
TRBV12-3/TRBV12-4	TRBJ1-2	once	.	CASSLAATEGYTF	TGTGCCAGCAGTTTAGCCGCCACGGAGGGCTACACCTTC
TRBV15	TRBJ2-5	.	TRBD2	CATSRLQSGGAGETQYF	TGTGCCACCAGCAGACTCCAGAGCGGGGGGGCCGGAGAGACCCAGTACTTC
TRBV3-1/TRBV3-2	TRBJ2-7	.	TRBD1	CASSQFPGQFSYEQYF	TGTGCCAGCAGCCAGTTCCCGGGACAGTTCTCCTACGAGCAGTACTTC
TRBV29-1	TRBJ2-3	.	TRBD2	CSTQRGGGLSTDTQYF	TGCAGCACACAAAGGGGCGGGGGGCTCAGCACAGATACGCAGTATTTT
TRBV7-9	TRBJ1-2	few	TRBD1	CASSVAGTGRSYTF	TGTGCCAGCAGCGTAGCGGGGACAGGGCGGAGCTACACCTTC
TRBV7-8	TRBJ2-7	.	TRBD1	CASSLVGGQDEQYF	TGTGCCAGCAGCTTAGTGGGGGGACAGGACGAGCAGTACTTC
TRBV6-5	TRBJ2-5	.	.	CASRELQGETQYF	TGTGCCAGCCGGGAATTACAGGGAGAGACCCAGTACTTC
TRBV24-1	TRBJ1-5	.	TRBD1	CATSVGQGASGQPQHF	TGTGCCACCAGTGTCGGACAGGGGGCTTCAGGTCAGCCCCAGCATTTT
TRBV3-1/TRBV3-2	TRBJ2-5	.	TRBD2	CASSQPQRGGYETQYF	TGTGCCAGCAGCCAACCCCAGCGGGGGGGCTATGAGACCCAGTACTTC
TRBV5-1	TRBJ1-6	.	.	CASSLESGHLHF	TGCGCCAGCAGCTTGGAGTCTGGACACCTCCACTTT
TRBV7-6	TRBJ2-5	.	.	CASSATGTSRRETQYF	TGTGCCAGCAGCGCGACCGGGACTTCGAGGCGGGAGACCCAGTACTTC
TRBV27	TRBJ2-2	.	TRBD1	CAGGPGGFGGELFF	TGTGCCGGGGGCCCAGGGGGTTTCGGCGGGGAGCTGTTTTTT
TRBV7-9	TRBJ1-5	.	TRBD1	CASSDRGGNQPQHF	TGTGCCAGCAGCGACAGGGGTGGCAATCAGCCCCAGCATTTT
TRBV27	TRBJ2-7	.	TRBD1	CASSLGRGSYEQYF	TGTGCCAGCAGTTTAGGCAGGGGGTCATACGAGCAGTACTTC
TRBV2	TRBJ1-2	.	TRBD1	CASISWGTGRYGYTF	TGTGCCAGCATCTCCTGGGGGACAGGGAGGTATGGCTACACCTTC
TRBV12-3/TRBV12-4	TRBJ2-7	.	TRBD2	CASRVAGSYEQYF	TGTGCCAGTAGGGTAGCGGGTTCCTACGAGCAGTACTTC
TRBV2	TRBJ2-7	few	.	CASRTSYEQYF	TGTGCCAGCAGAACATCCTACGAGCAGTACTTC
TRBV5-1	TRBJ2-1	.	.	CASSFEGQAGGEQFF	TGCGCCAGCAGCTTCGAGGGCCAAGCCGGGGGTGAGCAGTTCTTC
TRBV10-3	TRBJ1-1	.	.	CAAQGGNTEAFF	TGTGCCGCGCAGGGCGGGAACACTGAAGCTTTCTTT
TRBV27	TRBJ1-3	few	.	CASSADRLSGNTIYF	TGTGCCAGCAGTGCTGACAGGCTCTCTGGAAACACCATATATTTT
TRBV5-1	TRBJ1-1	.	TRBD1	CASSTRTGGVKRNTEAFF	TGCGCCAGCAGCACGAGGACAGGGGGCGTAAAGAGGAACACTGAAGCTTTCTTT
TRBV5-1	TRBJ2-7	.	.	CASSLEAVSEQYF	TGCGCCAGCAGCTTGGAGGCGGTCTCCGAGCAGTACTTC
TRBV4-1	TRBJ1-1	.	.	CASNSPQGRDEAFF	TGCGCCAGCAATTCCCCCCAGGGGAGGGATGAAGCTTTCTTT
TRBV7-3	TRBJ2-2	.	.	CASSPEGTGELFF	TGTGCCAGCAGCCCAGAGGGCACCGGGGAGCTGTTTTTT
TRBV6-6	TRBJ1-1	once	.	CATKKGGTNTEAFF	TGTGCCACTAAGAAGGGGGGGACGAACACTGAAGCTTTCTTT